These 2 T cell receptor beta chains were all obtained from the same sample, sequenced in a study of cytomegalovirus exposure and HLA in healthy donors (dated by TCRdb to between 2016 and 2019). To prepare the library, the immunoSEQ multiplex PCR assay was applied. The multiplex PCR relied on a mix of 60 forward primers for TCR Vbeta segments and 13 reverse primers for TCR Jbeta segments. TCRdb took this table from immuneACCESS and kept in-frame rearrangements with V and J called. Such tables lack part of the clones; where checked against another copy, unresolved V genes explain under half of the gap, and the rest is unexplained. This sample has roughly 190,000 clones in its table, and about four fifths of those were observed once. The top ten hold approximately 1.5% of the sample. The sample was PBMCs. These receptors all come from a girl aged 5-17 years in good health and CMV-seropositive.

J is TRBJ1-2 and V is TRBV28; TRBD1 might be the D (5 bases). The CDR3 sequence is 16 residues long. Germline V CDR1 and CDR2: MDHEN, SYDVKM. V dropped 3 bases and J dropped 0 bases, with 14 bases sitting between them. CDR3: CASSFPWGGSNYGYTF. CDR3 nucleotide sequence: TGTGCCAGCAGTTTCCCCTGGGGGGGGTCTAACTATGGCTACACCTTC.

The J gene is TRBJ1-2, the V gene TRBV7-2; TRBD1 matches 9 bases. Germline V gene sequence: CDR1 SGHTA, CDR2 FQGNSA. CDR3 length: 16 residues. V was pared by 3 bases and J by 4 bases, with 9 bases of the junction left unmatched. The CDR3 reads CASSFDRGSLGYGYTF. The CDR3 coding sequence is TGTGCCAGCAGCTTCGACAGGGGGTCGTTGGGCTATGGCTACACCTTC.